The clone carrying this T cell receptor (beta chain) was detected only once. The CDR3 is made up of 16 amino acids. Trimming took 0 bases from V and 0 from J, leaving 10 bases between them. Germline values: CDR1 LGHNA, CDR2 YNFKEQ. The table came from immunoSEQ multiplex PCR; TCRdb's copy has only in-frame clones and leaves some out. The sample records about 180,000 clones, roughly 85% being singletons. The source of the sample is a study of Ad26.COV2.S vaccination and SARS-CoV-2 variants. The chain joins TRBV4-2 to TRBJ2-3, with D perhaps TRBD2 (5 bases). This TCR was sampled from a human donor who had recovered from COVID-19. The source material was peripheral blood, sampled after recovery from COVID-19. CDR3 nucleotide sequence: TGTGCCAGCAGCCAAGATGGCCGAGGGAGCACAGATACGCAGTATTTT. Protein product: CASSQDGRGSTDTQYF.